The 14 T cell receptor beta chains in this list originate from one sample, sequenced in a study of cytomegalovirus exposure and HLA in healthy donors. Primers included in the PCR were 60 Vbeta and 13 Jbeta primers. Data came from immunoSEQ multiplex PCR; TCRdb stores just in-frame clones and leaves some out. The sample lists approximately 82,000 clones, around four fifths seen once, with 6.2% in the top ten. The material sequenced was PBMCs. Source of these receptors: a woman between 50 and 59 years old in good health and CMV-seropositive.

The gene calls are TRBV15 and TRBJ2-7; D is possibly TRBD1 (6 bases). Germline loops: CDR1 LNHNV, CDR2 YYDKDF (reference sequence). Between the trimmed V and J ends, which lost 2 bases and 8 bases, there was a span of 13 bases. The CDR3 consists of 13 residues. The CDR3 spells CATSRTRQAKQYF. As DNA, the CDR3 is TGTGCCACCAGCAGAACGAGACAGGCGAAGCAGTACTTC. Variable domain in full (rest from reference TRBV15 and TRBJ2-7): DAMVIQNPRYQVTQFGKPVTLSCSQTLNHNVMYWYQQKSSQAPKLLFHYYDKDFNNEADTPDNFQSRRPNTSFCFLDIRSPGLGDTAMYLCATSRTRQAKQYFGPGTRLTVT.

CDR3 nucleotides: TGTGCCAGCAGTCTCGCTAGCGGAGACCGGGGGGAGCAGTACTTC. It translates to CASSLASGDRGEQYF. V usage is TRBV11-3 and J usage is TRBJ2-7, with 7 bases that match TRBD2. The germline gives CDR1 SGHNT, CDR2 YENEEA. Trimming took 6 bases from V and 7 from J; bases not matched to a gene: 15. This CDR3 region has 15 residues.

This sequence joins TRBV9 and TRBJ2-1; 9 nucleotides match TRBD2. After removal of 2 bases from V and 4 bases from J, the junction contained 10 bases not matched to a gene. CDR1 is SGDLS and CDR2 is YYNGEE in the germline V gene. This CDR3 spans 17 amino acids. CDR3 sequence: CASSVGGGSGGYNEQFF. CDR3 sequence (DNA): TGTGCCAGCAGCGTGGGGGGTGGTAGCGGGGGTTACAATGAGCAGTTCTTC. The full variable domain, rest sourced from reference TRBV9 and TRBJ2-1, is DSGVTQTPKHLITATGQRVTLRCSPRSGDLSVYWYQQSLDQGLQFLIQYYNGEERAKGNILERFSAQQFPDLHSELNLSSLELGDSALYFCASSVGGGSGGYNEQFFGPGTRLTVL.

This chain uses TRBV5-1 with TRBJ1-1, with D hard to call. Trimming removed 3 bases at V and 5 bases at J, with 17 bases between. This CDR3 has 15 residues. CDR1 and CDR2 from the germline V gene are SGHRS and YFSETQ. The CDR3 region has the DNA TGCGCCAGCAGCTCCCCCACGGGGTTTGGAACTGAAGCTTTCTTT. Translation: CASSSPTGFGTEAFF.

This clone has more than one count but fewer than ten. The J gene is TRBJ2-1, the V gene TRBV2; 10 bases are a match to TRBD2. Looked up from germline, CDR1 is SNHLY and CDR2 is FYNNEI. The J segment lost 7 bases and the V segment lost 8 bases, leaving 11 bases of the junction unmatched. The CDR3 contains 15 residues. The CDR3 reads CASATLAGSYNEQFF. DNA of the CDR3: TGTGCCAGCGCGACACTAGCGGGATCGTATAATGAGCAGTTCTTC.

The gene calls are TRBV5-6 and TRBJ2-7; 10 positions agree with TRBD2. From germline, CDR1 is SGHDT and CDR2 YYEEEE. The CDR3 extends over 15 amino acids. The V gene end was trimmed by 6 bases and the J gene end by 6 bases; junction bases not matched to a gene: 12. CDR3 bases: TGTGCCAGCAACATCTACGGGACTAGCGTGGCCGAGCAGTACTTC. Its protein is CASNIYGTSVAEQYF.

The V gene is TRBV2, the J gene TRBJ2-1; 12 nucleotides match TRBD2. Trimming took 6 bases from V and 6 from J; bases not matched to a gene: 6. The length of the CDR3 is 15 residues. Germline CDR1 SNHLY, CDR2 FYNNEI. The CDR3 nucleotides read TGTGCCAGCAGCAGTAGACTAGCGGGAGTCAATGAGCAGTTCTTC. It translates to CASSSRLAGVNEQFF.

A single count supports this clone. The CDR3 bases are TGTGCCAGCTCACGTCCCGGACAAAACTATGGCTACACCTTC. Translated: CASSRPGQNYGYTF. The chain recombines TRBV18 with TRBJ1-2; D possibly corresponds to TRBD1 (5 bases). This CDR3 contains 14 residues. V was trimmed by 4 bases and J by 2 bases, leaving 11 bases between them. In germline, CDR1 is KGHSH, CDR2 LQKENI.

V usage is TRBV30 and J usage is TRBJ2-4, with TRBD2 identical over 7 bases. Trimming cost V 0 bases and J 3 bases; bases outside gene matches: 5. Germline CDR1 GTSNPN, CDR2 SVGIG (reference sequence). The CDR3 extends over 15 amino acids. The CDR3: CAWSVWRESKNIQYF. For the CDR3, the DNA is TGTGCCTGGAGTGTATGGCGGGAGAGCAAAAACATTCAGTACTTC.

The J gene is TRBJ2-2, the V gene TRBV6-4, with 9 bases fitting TRBD1. V gave up 0 bases and J gave up 7 bases; unmatched junction bases: 3. The CDR3 spans 15 residues. CDR1 is MRHNA and CDR2 is SNTAGT in the germline V gene. The CDR3 protein is CASSDSGQGHGELFF. CDR3 in DNA: TGTGCCAGCAGTGACTCGGGACAGGGCCACGGGGAGCTGTTTTTT.

The genes are TRBV28 and TRBJ1-4, with D perhaps matching TRBD1 (5 bases). Germline V CDR1 and CDR2: MDHEN, SYDVKM. The CDR3 is 14 amino acids. V lost 4 bases to trimming and J lost 5 bases, with 11 bases between them. The CDR3 DNA reads TGTGCCAGCAGTTCGGGGGGATCCAATGAAAAACTGTTTTTT. It is translated as CASSSGGSNEKLFF.

V and J are TRBV27 and TRBJ2-7; 7 positions agree with TRBD1. The germline V gene has CDR1 MNHEY and CDR2 SMNVEV (reference sequence). Trimming took 5 bases from V and 4 from J; bases not matched to a gene: 11. The CDR3 covers 15 residues. The chain's CDR3 is CASSPAAGTAYEQYF. The CDR3 coding sequence is TGTGCCAGCAGTCCCGCCGCCGGGACAGCATACGAGCAGTACTTC.

The CDR3 here is CASSWTSGTETQYF. The CDR3 bases are TGTGCCAGCAGCTGGACTAGCGGGACTGAGACCCAGTACTTC. The rearrangement joins TRBV7-9 to TRBJ2-5; 12 positions match TRBD2. This CDR3 has 14 residues. After removal of 4 bases from V and 5 bases from J, the junction contained 2 bases not matched to a gene. Germline CDR1 and CDR2: SEHNR and FQNEAQ (reference sequence).

V usage is TRBV5-7 and J usage is TRBJ1-1, with a possible D match to TRBD1 (6 bases). TRBV5-7 is reported as an ORF; its role is uncertain. The CDR3 runs 15 residues. Trimming took 2 bases from V and 5 from J, leaving 16 bases between them. CDR3 coding DNA: TGTGCCAGCAGCTTACGTAGTTGGGGGCTGACTGAAGCTTTCTTT. Translated, it gives CASSLRSWGLTEAFF.